This TCR beta chain is drawn from a study of shared clonotypes between healthy human individuals. A remark on this clone: Antigen unknown. Other DNA sequences in this specimen translate into the identical CDR3.

Broader study findings: Large sequencing depth failed to make sorted-subset sequencing complete, rarefaction showed. Relative to memory subsets, naive subsets generally showed larger estimated richness. Sampling covered blood only; tissue repertoires likely differ.

Germline values: CDR1 MNHEY, CDR2 SMNVEV (reference sequence). V gave up 5 bases and J gave up 4 bases, with 12 bases separating them. The CDR3 has 13 residues. Terminally differentiated effector memory CD45RA+ cells were left out of the naive CD8 fraction, which was CD45RO-negative and positively selected for CCR7. TCRdb's table, derived via immunoSEQ multiplex PCR, lists solely in-frame clones and lacks some. The top ten clones hold around 1.7% of a sample with about 2.1 million clones, about 92% of them seen once. Source material: naive CD8+ T cells from PBMCs. This chain links TRBV27 with TRBJ2-7; D is uncertain. The TCR was taken from a man between 18 and 29 years old in good health. Some clones in this sample may be carry-over from other donors' samples. The CDR3 sequence: CASSPSEGYEQYF. The DNA for the CDR3 is TGTGCCAGCAGTCCCTCGGAAGGGTACGAGCAGTACTTC.